Shown below are 32 T cell receptor beta chains from a single sample sequenced in a study of blood T cell repertoires in COVID-19. This table comes from immunoSEQ multiplex PCR, and its TCRdb copy is limited to in-frame clones, with some not included. In the table there are 350,000 to 550,000 clones, over 75% of which are singletons. Sequencing used PBMCs or T cells enriched from blood (not recorded which). These receptors originate from a man between 25 and 39 years old who had recovered from COVID-19.

The chain is built from TRBV7-6 and TRBJ2-1, with no clear D. Germline loops: CDR1 SGHVS, CDR2 FNYEAQ. This CDR3 is 14 amino acids long. The V end was cut by 3 bases, the J end by 0 bases, with 6 bases between. CDR3 region: CASSFGSSYNEQFF. Written as DNA, the CDR3 is TGTGCCAGCAGCTTCGGGTCCTCCTACAATGAGCAGTTCTTC.

With respect to this clone: Other DNA sequences in the same sample also yield this CDR3. This rearrangement joins TRBV5-1 to TRBJ2-7; 8 nucleotides align to TRBD1. Germline V gene sequence: CDR1 SGHRS, CDR2 YFSETQ. The ends lost 0 bases at V and 2 bases at J; junction bases unmatched: 4. The CDR3 spans 15 residues. CDR3 sequence: CASSLGQGFTYEQYF. As DNA, the CDR3 is TGCGCCAGCAGCTTGGGACAGGGGTTTACCTACGAGCAGTACTTC.

This sequence joins TRBV11-3 and TRBJ1-1; D gene ambiguous. In germline, CDR1 is SGHNT, CDR2 YENEEA. The CDR3 has 14 amino acids. V was trimmed by 1 base and J by 4 bases, leaving 10 bases between them. This CDR3 reads CASSLGVRGTEAFF. The CDR3 DNA reads as TGTGCCAGCAGCTTAGGGGTCAGAGGCACTGAAGCTTTCTTT.

Here the CDR3 reads CASSPPGLAGLTGANVLTF. The DNA of the CDR3 is TGTGCCAGCAGTCCTCCGGGACTAGCGGGACTCACTGGGGCCAACGTCCTGACTTTC. This chain links TRBV28 with TRBJ2-6; 13 bases align to TRBD2. CDR3 size: 19 residues. In germline, CDR1 is MDHEN, CDR2 SYDVKM. V dropped 5 bases and J dropped 2; count of bases not matched to a gene: 9.

This clone was counted once. The chain joins TRBV11-3 to TRBJ2-1; a possible D gene is TRBD2 (6 bases). There are 14 residues in the CDR3. The germline gives CDR1 SGHNT, CDR2 YENEEA. V shed 5 bases and J shed 7 bases, with 15 bases lying between them. CDR3 sequence reads: CASSKPGLTNEQFF. In DNA form, the CDR3 reads TGTGCCAGCAGCAAGCCGGGACTGACGAATGAGCAGTTCTTC.

Only one count was recorded for this clone. The V call is TRBV5-1, the J call TRBJ2-5; TRBD2 matches at 7 bases. CDR1 is SGHRS, CDR2 YFSETQ, per germline. The trim removed 7 bases at V and 2 bases at J, leaving 2 bases unmatched. The CDR3 loop spans 12 amino acids. The CDR3 reads CASRRGQETQYF. The DNA of the CDR3 is TGCGCCAGCCGGCGGGGGCAAGAGACCCAGTACTTC.

This chain's CDR3 is CASSLGPRAGDMDTQYF. The CDR3 DNA is TGCGCCAGCAGCTTGGGACCCCGGGCGGGAGATATGGATACGCAGTATTTT. The chain joins TRBV5-1 to TRBJ2-3, with 7 bases that match TRBD2. CDR3 length equals 17 residues. Germline CDR1 and CDR2: SGHRS and YFSETQ. V lost 0 bases to trimming and J lost 6 bases; unmatched junction nucleotides: 13.

The gene calls are TRBV28 and TRBJ1-6; D ambiguous. Per the germline V gene, CDR1 is MDHEN and CDR2 is SYDVKM. Trimming stripped 8 bases from V and 6 bases from J, with 5 bases between. The CDR3 is 11 amino acids. CDR3 nucleotide sequence: TGTGCCAGCGGCCTTAATTCACCCCTCCACTTT. This codes for CASGLNSPLHF.

The genes are TRBV5-1 and TRBJ1-2; possible D gene TRBD1, 5 bases. CDR1 and CDR2 (germline): SGHRS, YFSETQ. The CDR3 is 14 amino acids. V was trimmed by 0 bases and J by 8 bases, leaving 14 bases between them. The CDR3 nucleotides are TGCGCCAGCAGCTTGGGGTTTCAGGGTGGCGGCTACACCTTC. Encoded protein: CASSLGFQGGGYTF. Full variable domain (remainder filled in from reference TRBV5-1 and TRBJ1-2): KAGVTQTPRYLIKTRGQQVTLSCSPISGHRSVSWYQQTPGQGLQFLFEYFSETQRNKGNFPGRFSGRQFSNSRSEMNVSTLELGDSALYLCASSLGFQGGGYTFGSGTRLTVV.

The chain has TRBV11-2 and TRBJ2-1, with 11 bases identical to TRBD1. The CDR3 is 15 amino acids. CDR1 and CDR2 (germline): SGHAT, FQNNGV. V dropped 5 bases and J dropped 9; count of bases not matched to a gene: 9. CDR3 residues: CASSVRDRGLPEQFF. As DNA, the CDR3 is TGTGCCAGCAGCGTCCGGGACAGGGGGTTGCCTGAGCAGTTCTTC. Supplemented by reference TRBV11-2 and TRBJ2-1, the full variable domain reads EAGVAQSPRYKIIEKRQSVAFWCNPISGHATLYWYQQILGQGPKLLIQFQNNGVVDDSQLPKDRFSAERLKGVDSTLKIQPAKLEDSAVYLCASSVRDRGLPEQFFGPGTRLTVL.

The V and J genes are TRBV6-5 and TRBJ2-1; TRBD1 aligns across 9 bases. Losses at the gene ends were 7 bases for V and 3 bases for J; bases not matched to a gene: 7. The V gene's germline CDR1 is MNHEY and CDR2 SVGAGI. This CDR3 has 15 residues. This CDR3 reads CASKRQGDDYNEQFF. The CDR3 DNA reads TGTGCCAGCAAACGACAGGGGGACGACTACAATGAGCAGTTCTTC.

V is TRBV5-1 and J is TRBJ1-4; tentative D call: TRBD1 (5 bases). The V end was cut by 2 bases, the J end by 5 bases, with 13 bases between. Germline-derived CDR1 and CDR2 are SGHRS and YFSETQ. This CDR3 region has 15 residues. As DNA, the CDR3 is TGCGCCAGCAGCTTTGACGGGCGGGGGAATGAAAAACTGTTTTTT. Translation gives CASSFDGRGNEKLFF.

The V call is TRBV10-1, the J call TRBJ2-1; possibly TRBD2 for D (6 bases). This CDR3 has 13 residues. V was shortened by 3 bases and J by 4 bases, with 7 bases between the two germline ends. Looked up from germline, CDR1 is WNHNN and CDR2 is SYGVQD (reference sequence). CDR3 sequence (DNA): TGCGCCAGCAGTGACGCGGGATACAATGAGCAGTTCTTC. Its translation: CASSDAGYNEQFF.

The chain uses TRBV5-6 and TRBJ1-1, with D perhaps matching TRBD1 (5 bases). V was cut by 2 bases and J by 1 base, with 6 bases left in between. The germline gives CDR1 SGHDT, CDR2 YYEEEE. CDR3 length: 13 residues. The CDR3 coding sequence is TGTGCCAGCAGCTTTGGACAGAACACTGAAGCTTTCTTT. This sequence encodes CASSFGQNTEAFF.

The count of this clone is one. V is TRBV19 and J is TRBJ1-6; tentative D call: TRBD1 (5 bases). V was trimmed by 5 bases and J by 10 bases, leaving 12 bases between them. CDR3 length: 13 residues. The germline CDR1 and CDR2 sequences are LNHDA and SQIVND (reference sequence). The CDR3, as DNA: TGTGCCAGTAGTTCCAGGGAATCCTCACCCCTCCACTTT. This encodes CASSSRESSPLHF.

The chain employs TRBV12-3 or TRBV12-4 and TRBJ2-7, with TRBD1 matching 7 bases. Trimming cost V 6 bases and J 4 bases; bases outside gene matches: 6. This CDR3 is built from 13 residues. The CDR3 sequence: CASRKGATYEQYF. DNA for the CDR3: TGTGCCAGCAGGAAGGGGGCGACTTACGAGCAGTACTTC.

This clone came up once. The chain is built from TRBV5-5 and TRBJ2-7; weak D call: TRBD2 (6 bases). V was cut by 3 bases and J by 2 bases, with 15 bases left in between. The CDR3 totals 15 residues. Germline values: CDR1 SGHKS, CDR2 YYEKEE (reference sequence). The CDR3 DNA follows: TGTGCCAGCAGCTCCCCCCCAGGACTAACCTACGAGCAGTACTTC. This sequence encodes CASSSPPGLTYEQYF.

The genes are TRBV2 and TRBJ1-4, with D perhaps TRBD1 (6 bases). The CDR3 totals 16 residues. Germline values: CDR1 SNHLY, CDR2 FYNNEI. The V and J ends lost 8 bases and 10 bases respectively, with 26 bases between them. This chain's CDR3 is CASRQTGFKTNPKLFF. In DNA form, the CDR3 reads TGTGCCAGCCGTCAAACAGGGTTTAAGACTAACCCAAAACTGTTTTTT.

The chain recombines TRBV28 with TRBJ1-2, with TRBD1 matching 7 bases. CDR1 is MDHEN, CDR2 SYDVKM, per germline. This CDR3 comprises 13 residues. The V segment lost 2 bases and the J segment 8 bases; nucleotides outside the gene matches: 5. The CDR3 is CASSLEGAGGYTF. The CDR3 DNA is TGTGCCAGCAGTTTAGAGGGGGCTGGCGGCTACACCTTC.

J is TRBJ2-1 and V is TRBV7-3; D gene uncertain. This CDR3 contains 11 residues. Germline loops: CDR1 SGHTA, CDR2 FQGTGA. Trimming shortened V by 5 bases and J by 8 bases, and 7 bases separated the two germline ends. CDR3 residues: CASSAQHEQFF. Here the CDR3 DNA reads TGTGCCAGCAGCGCGCAACATGAGCAGTTCTTC.

This clone was observed a few times. This chain links TRBV6-5 with TRBJ2-5; D perhaps matches TRBD1 (6 bases). CDR3 length: 14 residues. Germline values: CDR1 MNHEY, CDR2 SVGAGI. V was shortened by 7 bases and J by 1 base, with 13 bases between the two germline ends. CDR3 sequence (DNA): TGTGCCAGCACCCCTGGGGGCGGCCAAGAGACCCAGTACTTC. This encodes CASTPGGGQETQYF.

This chain links TRBV6-4 with TRBJ2-1; 7 bases line up with TRBD2. The CDR3 consists of 15 residues. Per germline, CDR1 MRHNA and CDR2 SNTAGT. The V segment lost 2 bases and the J segment 6 bases; nucleotides outside the gene matches: 7. This CDR3 reads CASSDAGAPSNEQFF. The CDR3 nucleotides are TGTGCCAGCAGTGACGCGGGAGCGCCTTCCAATGAGCAGTTCTTC.

This chain connects TRBV29-1 to TRBJ2-5; D call uncertain. The CDR3 totals 13 residues. The germline V and J ends were trimmed by 6 bases and 0 bases, with 11 bases remaining between them. CDR1 and CDR2 (germline): SQVTM, ANQGSEA. CDR3 sequence (DNA): TGCAGCGTCACTCGGGTACACCAAGAGACCCAGTACTTC. It yields the protein CSVTRVHQETQYF.

The chain couples TRBV12-3 or TRBV12-4 to TRBJ1-3; maybe TRBD1 (5 bases). This CDR3 is 13 amino acids long. The V end was cut by 10 bases, the J end by 3 bases, with 13 bases between. The CDR3 here is CATKGDYGNTIYF. CDR3 coding DNA: TGTGCCACCAAAGGGGACTATGGAAACACCATATATTTT.

V gene TRBV19 combines with J gene TRBJ1-5; TRBD1 might be the D (5 bases). Looked up from germline, CDR1 is LNHDA and CDR2 is SQIVND (reference sequence). V was clipped by 6 bases and J by 4 bases, with 13 bases between them. This CDR3 region has 14 residues. CDR3 sequence reads: CASSTGLQNQPQHF. The CDR3 nucleotides are TGTGCCAGTAGCACGGGACTGCAGAATCAGCCCCAGCATTTT.

V is TRBV18 and J is TRBJ2-3, with a possible D match to TRBD1 (5 bases). The germline gives CDR1 KGHSH, CDR2 LQKENI. CDR3 length equals 16 residues. The V gene lost 3 bases and the J gene lost 2 bases, with 15 bases spanning the gap. The CDR3 region is CASSPRSGHNTDTQYF. The CDR3 coding sequence is TGTGCCAGCTCACCGAGGTCAGGACATAACACAGATACGCAGTATTTT.

The chain employs TRBV5-1 and TRBJ2-5, with TRBD2 matching 7 bases. CDR1 is SGHRS and CDR2 is YFSETQ in the germline V gene. The junction had 10 bases not matched to a gene; V was cut back by 4 bases and J by 4 bases. The CDR3 is made up of 15 amino acids. The CDR3 nucleotides are TGCGCCAGCAGCCAGACCGGACTAGGGCTAGAGACCCAGTACTTC. Translating gives CASSQTGLGLETQYF.

V and J are TRBV28 and TRBJ1-1; D remains ambiguous. Trimming shortened V by 3 bases and J by 5 bases, and 16 bases separated the two germline ends. This CDR3 spans 15 amino acids. Germline CDR1 MDHEN, CDR2 SYDVKM. CDR3 in amino acids: CASSFGLEVETEAFF. The CDR3 DNA reads as TGTGCCAGCAGTTTTGGTCTCGAAGTGGAGACTGAAGCTTTCTTT.

The chain recombines TRBV20-1 with TRBJ2-5, with D maybe TRBD1 (7 bases). The CDR3 sequence is 15 residues long. With 3 bases removed from V and 1 base from J, the gap between germline ends came to 15 bases. Germline CDR1 DFQATT, CDR2 SNEGSKA (reference sequence). This chain's CDR3 is CSASLWRGPQETQYF. In DNA, the CDR3 is TGCAGTGCTAGTTTGTGGAGGGGGCCCCAAGAGACCCAGTACTTC.

This chain uses TRBV7-2 with TRBJ2-3; 9 nucleotides agree with TRBD1. V lost 6 bases and J lost 4; bases outside the gene matches: 2. This CDR3 has 13 amino acids. CDR1 and CDR2 from the germline V gene are SGHTA and FQGNSA. The CDR3 bases are TGTGCCAGCAGACAGGGGGCCGCAGATACGCAGTATTTT. This codes for CASRQGAADTQYF. Drawing the rest from reference TRBV7-2 and TRBJ2-3, the complete variable domain is GAGVSQSPSNKVTEKGKDVELRCDPISGHTALYWYRQSLGQGLEFLIYFQGNSAPDKSGLPSDRFSAERTGGSVSTLTIQRTQQEDSAVYLCASRQGAADTQYFGPGTRLTVL.

The rearrangement joins TRBV28 to TRBJ1-5; 9 bases match TRBD1. Germline CDR1 MDHEN, CDR2 SYDVKM. V shed 6 bases and J 3 bases; nucleotides not matched to a gene: 6. This CDR3 has 15 residues. CDR3 residues: CASRGDRAYNQPQHF. For the CDR3, the DNA is TGTGCCAGCAGAGGGGACAGGGCATACAATCAGCCCCAGCATTTT.

The CDR3 nucleotides read TGTGCCACCAGCAGAGACCAGGGGCCCTACGAGCAGTACTTC. This gives the protein CATSRDQGPYEQYF. This chain connects TRBV15 to TRBJ2-7; perhaps TRBD1 as D (6 bases). V was shortened by 0 bases and J by 2 bases, with 8 bases between the two germline ends. Germline assignment: CDR1 LNHNV and CDR2 YYDKDF (reference sequence). CDR3 size: 14 residues.